These 21 T cell receptor beta chains were sequenced from one sample in a study of shared clonotypes between healthy human individuals. Here immunoSEQ multiplex PCR was the method, and the copy in TCRdb shows in-frame clones only, minus some. The table shows about 380,000 clones, with around 96% occurring only once. The sample taken for sequencing was memory CD8+ T cells sorted from blood. Subset: CD45RO+ cells pooled with CCR7-negative TemRA cells. These receptors all stem from a man under 40 in good health.

The chain employs TRBV6-1 and TRBJ2-3, with D possibly TRBD1 on 5 matching bases. The CDR3 is made up of 15 amino acids. Germline loops: CDR1 MNHNS, CDR2 SASEGT. Deletions cut 6 bases from V and 4 bases from J, with 17 bases between. The DNA for the CDR3 is TGTGCCAGCAGAGGCGCAGGGTTAGGGGCAGATACGCAGTATTTT. Its protein is CASRGAGLGADTQYF.

This sequence joins TRBV28 and TRBJ2-3, with D unresolved. CDR3 length equals 14 residues. V was cut by 7 bases and J by 2 bases, with 13 bases left in between. CDR1 and CDR2 (germline): MDHEN, SYDVKM. The CDR3 loop reads CASKIGRLTDTQYF. CDR3 in DNA: TGTGCCAGCAAGATCGGCCGACTCACAGATACGCAGTATTTT.

This clone was picked up one time. The V gene is TRBV27, the J gene TRBJ1-5; D perhaps matches TRBD1 (5 bases). The CDR3 runs to 15 residues. V was shortened by 6 bases and J by 0 bases, with 12 bases between the two germline ends. CDR1 and CDR2 (germline): MNHEY, SMNVEV (reference sequence). The CDR3 here is CASRAGTFSNQPQHF. DNA for the CDR3: TGTGCCAGCAGGGCCGGGACCTTTAGCAATCAGCCCCAGCATTTT.

V is TRBV27 and J is TRBJ2-1, with 8 bases that match TRBD2. Germline CDR1 MNHEY, CDR2 SMNVEV (reference sequence). The J segment lost 4 bases and the V segment lost 4 bases, leaving 3 bases of the junction unmatched. CDR3 length: 14 amino acids. CDR3 loop: CASSWASGYNEQFF. DNA for the CDR3: TGTGCCAGCAGTTGGGCTAGCGGGTACAATGAGCAGTTCTTC.

The rearrangement uses TRBV27 and TRBJ2-7; either TRBD1 or TRBD2 may supply D (5 bases each). The CDR3 has 14 amino acids. V shed 8 bases and J shed 6 bases, with 20 bases lying between them. Germline V lookup: CDR1 MNHEY, CDR2 SMNVEV (reference sequence). CDR3 nucleotide sequence: TGTGCCAGCGGCCCGGGGCTCGTCTGGGCCGAGCAGTACTTC. Protein: CASGPGLVWAEQYF.

This clone has just one count. Here the CDR3 DNA reads TGTGCCAGCTCAGGGACAGGGGGCGACGAGCAGTACTTC. Its translation is CASSGTGGDEQYF. This chain joins TRBV18 and TRBJ2-7, with 12 bases lining up with TRBD1. The CDR3 consists of 13 residues. Per germline, CDR1 KGHSH and CDR2 LQKENI. V lost 5 bases and J lost 5; bases outside the gene matches: 1.

V usage is TRBV28 and J usage is TRBJ2-3; D tentatively reads TRBD1 or TRBD2 (5 bases each). Trimming shortened V by 8 bases and J by 0 bases, and 24 bases separated the two germline ends. There are 18 residues in the CDR3. Germline V CDR1 and CDR2: MDHEN, SYDVKM. DNA of the CDR3: TGTGCCAGCCACATCTTGGGGGATTCAACATCTAGCACAGATACGCAGTATTTT. This codes for CASHILGDSTSSTDTQYF.

The chain carries TRBV28 and TRBJ2-7; 10 nucleotides match TRBD1. Looked up from germline, CDR1 is MDHEN and CDR2 is SYDVKM. The CDR3 has 14 residues. Trimming removed 6 bases from V and 4 bases from J; junction bases left unmatched: 6. The CDR3 coding sequence is TGTGCCAGCAGGCCGACAGGGGGCGCTTACGAGCAGTACTTC. Translated: CASRPTGGAYEQYF.

The chain combines TRBV2 with TRBJ1-2, with D possibly being TRBD1 (6 bases). CDR1 and CDR2 (germline): SNHLY, FYNNEI. The CDR3 contains 14 residues. The V and J ends lost 6 bases and 4 bases respectively, with 15 bases between them. For the CDR3, the DNA is TGTGCCAGCAGGGGGGGCCCCAGGGTCTATGGCTACACCTTC. Encoded protein: CASRGGPRVYGYTF.

The chain uses TRBV6-1 and TRBJ2-3, with a possible D match to TRBD2 (5 bases). The CDR3 contains 16 residues. V lost 3 bases to trimming and J lost 1 base, with 14 bases between them. Germline assignment: CDR1 MNHNS and CDR2 SASEGT. CDR3 amino acids: CASSEYASSGTDTQYF. CDR3 in DNA: TGTGCCAGCAGTGAGTATGCCAGTAGCGGCACAGATACGCAGTATTTT.

The chain is built from TRBV6-1 and TRBJ2-1; D is ambiguous. Germline V CDR1 and CDR2: MNHNS, SASEGT. This CDR3 has 12 amino acids. V was trimmed by 3 bases and J by 6 bases, leaving 6 bases between them. The CDR3 loop reads CASSDFTNEQFF. As DNA, the CDR3 is TGTGCCAGCAGTGACTTTACCAATGAGCAGTTCTTC.

V and J are TRBV28 and TRBJ2-5; 9 positions match TRBD2. Looked up from germline, CDR1 is MDHEN and CDR2 is SYDVKM. With V trimmed by 2 bases and J by 2 bases, 6 bases remained unmatched. The CDR3 spans 16 residues. CDR3 sequence: CASSLGASGIQETQYF. CDR3 DNA: TGTGCCAGCAGTTTAGGGGCTAGCGGGATTCAAGAGACCCAGTACTTC.

The chain employs TRBV7-9 and TRBJ1-3; a weak D match, TRBD1 (5 bases). The CDR3 extends over 14 amino acids. V lost 6 bases to trimming and J lost 2 bases, with 11 bases between them. Germline V gives CDR1 SEHNR, CDR2 FQNEAQ (reference sequence). In nucleotides, the CDR3 is TGTGCCAGCAGTTCTAGGGGAACTGGAAACACCATATATTTT. Translated, it gives CASSSRGTGNTIYF. The variable domain in full, completed from reference TRBV7-9 and TRBJ1-3, reads DTGVSQNPRHKITKRGQNVTFRCDPISEHNRLYWYRQTLGQGPEFLTYFQNEAQLEKSRLLSDRFSAERPKGSFSTLEIQRTEQGDSAMYLCASSSRGTGNTIYFGEGSWLTVV.

A remark on this clone: Germline and junction disagree at one end, which may indicate a read error. The CDR3 spells CASSLDPTDTQYF. The CDR3 DNA reads as TGTGCTAGCAGCTTGGACCCCACAGATACGCAGTATTTT. The chain links TRBV7-7 to TRBJ2-3; D uncertain. CDR1 and CDR2 from the germline V gene are SSHAT and FNYEAQ (reference sequence). CDR3 size: 13 residues.

The V gene is TRBV6-1, the J gene TRBJ2-1; D call uncertain. Germline CDR1 is MNHNS and CDR2 is SASEGT. The V end lost 2 bases, the J end lost 5 bases, and 13 bases lay between the germline ends. The CDR3 is 15 residues long. Here the CDR3 reads CASSEKNAGNNEQFF. DNA of the CDR3: TGTGCCAGCAGTGAAAAAAACGCAGGTAACAATGAGCAGTTCTTC.

This chain uses TRBV18 with TRBJ1-1, with TRBD1 matching 9 bases. Germline V gives CDR1 KGHSH, CDR2 LQKENI. The trim removed 2 bases at V and 1 base at J, leaving 2 bases unmatched. The CDR3 is 15 amino acids. CDR3 sequence: CASSPLGQGNTEAFF. In DNA form, the CDR3 reads TGTGCCAGCTCACCATTGGGACAGGGGAACACTGAAGCTTTCTTT.

This chain joins TRBV28 and TRBJ2-7; D is undetermined. The V and J ends lost 2 bases and 0 bases respectively, with 8 bases between them. The CDR3 is made up of 14 amino acids. Per the germline V gene, CDR1 is MDHEN and CDR2 is SYDVKM. The CDR3 nucleotides read TGTGCCAGCAGTTTACTCCAGGACTCCTACGAGCAGTACTTC. Its translation: CASSLLQDSYEQYF. The full variable domain, in which reference TRBV28 and TRBJ2-7 provide the parts outside the CDR3, is DVKVTQSSRYLVKRTGEKVFLECVQDMDHENMFWYRQDPGLGLRLIYFSYDVKMKEKGDIPEGYSVSREKKERFSLILESASTNQTSMYLCASSLLQDSYEQYFGPGTRLTVT.

As for this clone: This CDR3 is also generated by other DNA sequences in the sample. This rearrangement joins TRBV30 to TRBJ1-5, with TRBD1 matching 7 bases. Germline V gene lookup returns CDR1 GTSNPN and CDR2 SVGIG (reference sequence). V lost 5 bases to trimming and J lost 2 bases; unmatched junction nucleotides: 3. CDR3 size: 13 residues. In DNA form, the CDR3 reads TGTGCCTGGGCAGGACAGGGCAATCAGCCCCAGCATTTT. Protein sequence: CAWAGQGNQPQHF.

The gene calls are TRBV28 and TRBJ2-7; D ambiguous. V was cut by 1 base and J by 2 bases, with 9 bases left in between. The CDR3 extends over 14 amino acids. Germline V gene sequence: CDR1 MDHEN, CDR2 SYDVKM. The CDR3 region is CASSLSIEPYEQYF. For the CDR3, the DNA is TGTGCCAGCAGTTTATCGATTGAGCCCTACGAGCAGTACTTC. Supplemented by reference TRBV28 and TRBJ2-7, the full variable domain reads DVKVTQSSRYLVKRTGEKVFLECVQDMDHENMFWYRQDPGLGLRLIYFSYDVKMKEKGDIPEGYSVSREKKERFSLILESASTNQTSMYLCASSLSIEPYEQYFGPGTRLTVT.

This sequence joins TRBV4-1 and TRBJ2-6; D is perhaps TRBD2 (7 bases). The CDR3 runs 16 residues. Germline CDR1 MGHRA, CDR2 YSYEKL. Trimming shortened V by 0 bases and J by 2 bases, and 8 bases separated the two germline ends. The CDR3 coding sequence is TGCGCCAGCAGCCAAGAAGGGGGGGCTGGGGCCAACGTCCTGACTTTC. It is translated as CASSQEGGAGANVLTF.

This clone was recorded only once. The V and J genes are TRBV28 and TRBJ2-3; tentative D call: TRBD1 (5 bases). The CDR3 is 18 amino acids. The germline V gene has CDR1 MDHEN and CDR2 SYDVKM. V was shortened by 3 bases and J by 0 bases, with 19 bases between the two germline ends. The CDR3 DNA reads as TGTGCCAGCAGTTTTGGTTGGGGCCGCCGAACCAGCACAGATACGCAGTATTTT. Translating it yields CASSFGWGRRTSTDTQYF.